This T cell receptor beta chain was recovered during a study of CD8 T cells in Susac syndrome. The study used treatment-naive patients who had stable or active relapsing-remitting disease as multiple sclerosis controls. TEMRA cells were FACS-enriched and CD8+ and CD4+ T cells negatively isolated. Germline V gives CDR1 KGHDR, CDR2 SFDVKD. Trimming shortened V by 6 bases and J by 7 bases, and 21 bases separated the two germline ends. This CDR3 is 15 amino acids long. This clonotype was detected only a few times. RNA in amounts of roughly 0.5 to 1 ug was reverse transcribed with random hexamers. Across 54 Vbeta and 13 Jbeta, TCR beta CDR3 was amplified with immunoSEQ multiplex PCR. One entry per CDR3 protein, called by TCRdb with MiXCR from the immunoSEQ multiplex PCR reads. Here the sample spans 150,000 to 200,000 distinct CDR3 sequences, approximately 93% being singletons.

This chain links TRBV24-1 with TRBJ2-7; possible D gene TRBD1, 6 bases. The sequence came from a human donor with multiple sclerosis. What was sequenced was CD4+ T cells from PBMCs. In DNA, the CDR3 is TGTGCCACCAGTTCTTTCAAGACAGGTCACTTGGAGCAGTACTTC. It translates to CATSSFKTGHLEQYF.